Presented here are 6 T cell receptor beta chains from one specimen sequenced in a study of sequential checkpoint blockade in melanoma. The treatment is: randomized to nivolumab then ipilimumab (arm A) or the reverse (arm B). The method was immunoSEQ multiplex PCR; TCRdb's version includes in-frame clones alone and lacks a portion of them. This table holds 10,000 to 15,000 clones, roughly a fifth found once. The source material was tumor tissue (inferred from file names), sampled from a patient given nivolumab and ipilimumab in sequence. These receptors were taken from a human donor with melanoma.

The V and J genes are TRBV29-1 and TRBJ1-4; D not resolved. The V gene's germline CDR1 is SQVTM and CDR2 ANQGSEA. The length of the CDR3 is 15 residues. V was shortened by 8 bases and J by 5 bases, with 21 bases between the two germline ends. The CDR3, as DNA: TGCAGCCCACGCGGGCCTCGAAATATAAATGAAAAACTGTTTTTT. Its translation is CSPRGPRNINEKLFF.

V usage is TRBV6-8 and J usage is TRBJ2-7, with unresolved D. The length of the CDR3 is 12 residues. In germline, CDR1 is MNHGY, CDR2 SAAAGT. V lost 7 bases and J lost 2, with 9 bases in between. CDR3 coding DNA: TGTGCCAGCACCGGATTGACCTACGAGCAGTACTTC. As protein: CASTGLTYEQYF.

Many counts were recorded for this clone. DNA of the CDR3: TGTGCCAACACGAATCTACCACCATGGGGGTTCTACCTCATATGGGGCCTCCAGCCCCAGCATTTT. Protein sequence: CANTNLPPWGFYLIWGLQPQHF. This sequence joins TRBV12-2 and TRBJ1-5. TRBV12-2 constitutes a pseudogene. The CDR3 has 22 residues.

This chain joins TRBV28 and TRBJ2-1, with 10 positions matching TRBD2. There are 17 residues in the CDR3. The V gene's germline CDR1 is MDHEN and CDR2 SYDVKM. The ends lost 2 bases at V and 7 bases at J; junction bases unmatched: 11. CDR3 in amino acids: CASSLGLAGVIGNEQFF. Here the CDR3 DNA reads TGTGCCAGCAGTTTAGGCCTAGCGGGGGTTATTGGGAATGAGCAGTTCTTC.

The chain uses TRBV18 and TRBJ1-1; tentative D call: TRBD1 (5 bases). Germline loops: CDR1 KGHSH, CDR2 LQKENI. Between the trimmed V and J ends, which lost 2 bases and 1 base, there was a span of 8 bases. This CDR3 has 14 residues. The CDR3 region has the DNA TGTGCCAGCTCACCAACGAGGGGGAACACTGAAGCTTTCTTT. Translated, it gives CASSPTRGNTEAFF.

This chain connects TRBV19 to TRBJ1-1, with D unresolved. Germline V gives CDR1 LNHDA, CDR2 SQIVND (reference sequence). V was cut by 3 bases and J by 0 bases, with 11 bases left in between. This CDR3 has 15 amino acids. CDR3 protein: CASSISGLMNTEAFF. The CDR3 DNA is TGTGCCAGTAGTATTAGTGGACTCATGAACACTGAAGCTTTCTTT.